The sequence of this TCR beta chain was determined in a study of blood T cell repertoires in COVID-19. Study summary: Samples taken during acute and convalescent COVID-19 were collected in the United States, Italy and Spain. Sources were T cells, B-cell-depleted T cells, or PBMCs; the material itself was cDNA or gDNA.

This clone was observed once. Those enrolled, adults aged 18 to 89 years, came from around 25 US areas. Authors' processing steps: Amplifying reference gene primers gave estimates of nucleated cell counts. The protocol was immunoSEQ multiplex PCR, while the TCRdb copy is restricted to in-frame clones and leaves out a portion. D and trimming come from the DNA, and the V and J calls and clone size come from that table. The data show 200,000 to 250,000 clones, 80% to 90% seen once. The CDR3 loop spans 15 amino acids. Germline CDR1 reads GTSNPN; CDR2 reads SVGIG (reference sequence). The V and J ends lost 3 bases and 8 bases respectively, with 19 bases between them.

The TCR originated in a woman aged 18-30 years in a cohort exposed to, infected with or recovered from COVID-19 (not recorded which). The chain carries TRBV30 and TRBJ1-4; no clear D. Sequencing was performed on PBMCs or T cells enriched from blood (not recorded which). Written as DNA, the CDR3 is TGTGCCTGGAGGGGAGGGAGACAAGTAGGCGAAAAACTGTTTTTT. Its translation: CAWRGGRQVGEKLFF.